These 21 T cell receptor beta chains originate from one sample sequenced in a study of PD-1 blockade in classical Hodgkin lymphoma. All the patients suffered relapse after autologous stem cell transplantation, and brentuximab vedotin exposure differed. The method was immunoSEQ multiplex PCR; TCRdb's version includes in-frame clones alone and lacks a portion of them. The sample shows 100,000 or so clones, around 89% of them seen only once. The input for sequencing was peripheral blood mononuclear cells (PBMCs), taken before the second cycle of nivolumab. These receptors came from a human donor with classical Hodgkin lymphoma.

The chain combines TRBV5-6 with TRBJ1-6; TRBD1 is a possible D gene (5 bases). CDR1 SGHDT and CDR2 YYEEEE come from the germline V gene. The CDR3 runs to 15 residues. V lost 4 bases and J lost 8, with 16 bases in between. Here the CDR3 DNA reads TGTGCCAGCAGCCCAGATTTGGGGCGCCATTCACCCCTCCACTTT. Its translation is CASSPDLGRHSPLHF.

This clone showed up just a few times. The V call is TRBV30, the J call TRBJ1-2; D remains ambiguous. The V and J ends lost 0 bases and 3 bases respectively, with 8 bases between them. This CDR3 is 13 amino acids long. CDR1 is GTSNPN, CDR2 SVGIG, per germline (reference sequence). The CDR3 coding sequence is TGTGCCTGGAGTGTAGAGACGGACTATGGCTACACCTTC. Encoded protein: CAWSVETDYGYTF.

The chain joins TRBV9 to TRBJ2-1; 7 nucleotides line up with TRBD2. V gave up 3 bases and J gave up 4 bases; unmatched junction bases: 10. The CDR3 is 16 amino acids. Looked up from germline, CDR1 is SGDLS and CDR2 is YYNGEE. Here the CDR3 DNA reads TGTGCCAGCAGCGCGCTCCAATCTAGCGGATACAATGAGCAGTTCTTC. The encoded protein is CASSALQSSGYNEQFF.

This clone was observed once. This chain links TRBV2 with TRBJ1-5; D call uncertain. The CDR3 length is 16 residues. Germline loops: CDR1 SNHLY, CDR2 FYNNEI. Deletions cut 1 base from V and 6 bases from J, with 16 bases between. CDR3 in DNA: TGTGCCAGCAGTGAAGTCGACCCTGTCCCCACTCAGCCCCAGCATTTT. Its translation: CASSEVDPVPTQPQHF.

The chain uses TRBV7-9 and TRBJ2-7; a possible D gene is TRBD2 (5 bases). The germline V gene has CDR1 SEHNR and CDR2 FQNEAQ (reference sequence). V gave up 2 bases and J gave up 4 bases, with 9 bases separating them. This CDR3 is 13 amino acids long. The chain's CDR3 is CASSLPGSYEQYF. In nucleotides, the CDR3 is TGTGCCAGCAGCTTACCGGGGTCTTACGAGCAGTACTTC. Full variable domain (remainder filled in from reference TRBV7-9 and TRBJ2-7): DTGVSQNPRHKITKRGQNVTFRCDPISEHNRLYWYRQTLGQGPEFLTYFQNEAQLEKSRLLSDRFSAERPKGSFSTLEIQRTEQGDSAMYLCASSLPGSYEQYFGPGTRLTVT.

This chain connects TRBV27 to TRBJ2-5; D tentatively fits TRBD1 or TRBD2 (5 bases each). The CDR3 extends over 14 amino acids. CDR1 is MNHEY and CDR2 is SMNVEV in the germline V gene (reference sequence). Deletions cut 3 bases from V and 4 bases from J, with 12 bases between. DNA for the CDR3: TGTGCCAGCAGTTTCAAAGGGACGAGAGAGACCCAGTACTTC. Translated: CASSFKGTRETQYF.

The chain employs TRBV7-2 and TRBJ2-5; 8 bases fit TRBD2. V shed 0 bases and J 0 bases; nucleotides not matched to a gene: 9. Germline V lookup: CDR1 SGHTA, CDR2 FQGNSA. The CDR3 has 18 residues. CDR3 in DNA: TGTGCCAGCAGCTTAGCCGTTTCGCGCGGGGGGTACCAAGAGACCCAGTACTTC. Residues: CASSLAVSRGGYQETQYF.

The rearrangement links TRBV6-5 to TRBJ1-2; D is undetermined. The CDR3 totals 13 residues. CDR1 is MNHEY, CDR2 SVGAGI, per germline. V was trimmed by 6 bases and J by 1 base, leaving 9 bases between them. Here the CDR3 reads CASRTVFNYGYTF. The CDR3 coding sequence is TGTGCCAGCAGGACGGTTTTTAACTATGGCTACACCTTC.

This sequence joins TRBV25-1 and TRBJ2-1, with 8 bases aligning to TRBD1. Looked up from germline, CDR1 is MGHDK and CDR2 is SYGVNS. The ends lost 4 bases at V and 4 bases at J; junction bases unmatched: 12. The CDR3 is 17 residues long. The CDR3, as DNA: TGTGCCAGCAGTGGATTTAGTAGGACAGGGCGATACAATGAGCAGTTCTTC. The encoded protein is CASSGFSRTGRYNEQFF.

The rearrangement joins TRBV5-1 to TRBJ1-3; D not resolved. Germline CDR1 reads SGHRS; CDR2 reads YFSETQ. The V and J ends lost 4 bases and 3 bases respectively, with 20 bases between them. The CDR3 is 17 residues long. The DNA for the CDR3 is TGCGCCAGCAGCCCCGGGGTAGGGCCGGGTAATGGAAACACCATATATTTT. Its translation: CASSPGVGPGNGNTIYF.

The chain employs TRBV14 and TRBJ1-1; D not certain. The CDR3 consists of 15 residues. The germline V and J ends were trimmed by 6 bases and 1 base, with 15 bases remaining between them. The germline gives CDR1 SGHDN, CDR2 FVKESK. CDR3 protein: CASRSKGGRNTEAFF. The CDR3 DNA reads as TGTGCCAGCAGATCTAAGGGAGGAAGGAACACTGAAGCTTTCTTT.

V usage is TRBV5-1 and J usage is TRBJ2-3; 8 bases map to TRBD2. In germline, CDR1 is SGHRS, CDR2 YFSETQ. Losses at the gene ends were 4 bases for V and 4 bases for J; bases not matched to a gene: 8. The CDR3 sequence is 15 residues long. For the CDR3, the DNA is TGCGCCAGCAGCCCCCGGGGGGGGTGGGCAGATACGCAGTATTTT. Protein product: CASSPRGGWADTQYF.

The chain combines TRBV14 with TRBJ2-5; TRBD1 aligns across 7 bases. Trimming at V came to 0 bases and at J to 2 bases, leaving 3 bases not matched to a gene. Germline V CDR1 and CDR2: SGHDN, FVKESK. The CDR3 has 15 residues. This CDR3 reads CASSQDRGRQETQYF. Here the CDR3 DNA reads TGTGCCAGCAGCCAAGATAGGGGGCGTCAAGAGACCCAGTACTTC.

The CDR3 DNA is TGTGCCAGCAGTGGAGGGACTAGCGGAAACTACGAGCAGTACTTC. Translating it yields CASSGGTSGNYEQYF. V usage is TRBV28 and J usage is TRBJ2-7; 11 bases agree with TRBD2. This CDR3 region has 15 residues. Germline loops: CDR1 MDHEN, CDR2 SYDVKM. V lost 5 bases, J lost 3 bases, and 6 bases stayed unmatched.

The chain joins TRBV30 to TRBJ1-2; 11 bases line up with TRBD1. There are 13 residues in the CDR3. V lost 1 base and J lost 11; bases outside the gene matches: 6. Germline values: CDR1 GTSNPN, CDR2 SVGIG (reference sequence). CDR3 nucleotides: TGTGCCTGGAGTGGAGGACAGGGGGCAGGTTACACCTTC. Its translation is CAWSGGQGAGYTF.

The rearrangement uses TRBV11-2 and TRBJ2-4; D might be TRBD1 (6 bases). The germline V gene encodes CDR1 SGHAT and CDR2 FQNNGV. The V end lost 5 bases, the J end lost 3 bases, and 17 bases lay between the germline ends. The CDR3 contains 16 residues. The CDR3 bases are TGTGCCAGCAGCAGCATCAGGGGCCAGGACAAAAACATTCAGTACTTC. Translated: CASSSIRGQDKNIQYF.

This chain connects TRBV5-1 to TRBJ2-5; 8 bases line up with TRBD1. This CDR3 has 14 amino acids. V gave up 6 bases and J gave up 5 bases; unmatched junction bases: 9. The germline CDR1 and CDR2 sequences are SGHRS and YFSETQ. CDR3 residues: CASTIQGAGETQYF. The CDR3, as DNA: TGCGCCAGCACCATCCAGGGGGCAGGGGAGACCCAGTACTTC.

There are many counts of this clone. The chain joins TRBV11-2 to TRBJ1-1, with D uncertain. V gave up 2 bases and J gave up 2 bases, with 6 bases separating them. In germline, CDR1 is SGHAT, CDR2 FQNNGV. The CDR3 is 13 residues long. CDR3 protein: CASSLRANTEAFF. The CDR3, as DNA: TGTGCCAGCAGCTTACGGGCCAACACTGAAGCTTTCTTT.

V and J are TRBV7-3 and TRBJ2-2; D gene uncertain. The germline V gene encodes CDR1 SGHTA and CDR2 FQGTGA. The CDR3 is made up of 14 amino acids. V shed 1 base and J shed 3 bases, with 6 bases lying between them. CDR3 bases: TGTGCCAGCAGCTTAATGGGGTACACCGGGGAGCTGTTTTTT. Protein: CASSLMGYTGELFF. The full variable domain, completed using reference TRBV7-3 and TRBJ2-2, is GAGVSQTPSNKVTEKGKYVELRCDPISGHTALYWYRQSLGQGPEFLIYFQGTGAADDSGLPNDRFFAVRPEGSVSTLKIQRTERGDSAVYLCASSLMGYTGELFFGEGSRLTVL.

This sequence joins TRBV6-5 and TRBJ2-2; D uncertain. Germline V gene data show CDR1 as MNHEY and CDR2 as SVGAGI. CDR3 size: 12 residues. The V end lost 5 bases, the J end lost 7 bases, and 8 bases lay between the germline ends. DNA of the CDR3: TGTGCCAGCAGTCGCCGAATCGGGGAGCTGTTTTTT. It is translated as CASSRRIGELFF.

CDR3 protein: CASSPRVGQGYDNEQFF. In DNA, the CDR3 is TGTGCCAGCTCACCACGTGTGGGACAGGGGTATGACAATGAGCAGTTCTTC. This chain joins TRBV18 and TRBJ2-1; 10 bases line up with TRBD1. V lost 1 base, J lost 5 bases, and 8 bases stayed unmatched. This CDR3 is built from 17 residues. Germline V gives CDR1 KGHSH, CDR2 LQKENI.